This T cell receptor beta chain was obtained from a study of cytomegalovirus exposure and HLA in healthy donors. The study's findings and limits: Upon later analysis, HLA-associated TCR beta chains proved more clonally expanded than other, equally common chains.

A remark on this clone: Its target is unknown.

Germline V gives CDR1 SGHRS, CDR2 YFSETQ. The CDR3 has 14 residues. V lost 0 bases, J lost 10 bases, and 7 bases stayed unmatched. PCR amplification relied on 60 Vbeta primers (plus 13 Jbeta primers). This table comes from immunoSEQ multiplex PCR, and its TCRdb copy is limited to in-frame clones, with some not included. The sample carries approximately 150,000 clones, 75% to 90% recorded once. The V call is TRBV5-1, the J call TRBJ2-1; 7 bases map to TRBD2. The source is a woman in her twenties or thirties in good health and CMV-seronegative. The sequencing input was PBMCs. The CDR3 nucleotides are TGCGCCAGCAGCTTGGATAGCGGGCCTGGAGAGCAGTTCTTC. It specifies CASSLDSGPGEQFF.